Included here is one T cell receptor beta chain sequence, with context. The antigen it binds to is not known. It has no much larger one-base neighbor in the sample; base qualities were not kept. At one collaborating source in Seattle, patients were enrolled during active infection and were followed longitudinally through the course of disease. The collaborating institutions used their own protocols to collect whole blood in K2EDTA tubes. For TCRbeta analysis, collaborators shipped samples in one of three forms: frozen whole blood, isolated PBMCs, or DNA extracted from either of those sample types. The germline V gene encodes CDR1 KGHDR and CDR2 SFDVKD. There are 15 amino acids in the CDR3, from cysteine to phenylalanine inclusive. Only the CDR3 DNA stays, 45 bases, in frame from base 1. V has 3 bases trimmed and J has 0 bases trimmed; junction bases matching no gene number 2. The immunoSEQ Assay, a bias-controlled multiplex PCR, was used to amplify TCRbeta CDR3 regions from genomic DNA. For the original study's pipeline: Within the assay, amplification of reference gene primers was used to estimate how many nucleated cells each sample contained. Sequence reads were collapsed and filtered to measure the absolute abundance of every unique TCRbeta CDR3 rearrangement. For each sample, productive Simpson clonality was calculated as the square root of Simpson's diversity index over productive rearrangements. As stored in TCRdb, this immuneACCESS dataset retains in-frame rearrangements with V and J assigned. A fraction of the clones does not appear; measured against another copy, unresolved V genes explain less than half of the discrepancy, and the remainder lacks a known reason. The V and J calls and clone size were taken over from that table, and D and trimming were inferred from the DNA. This sample holds fewer than 200,000 clones; 70% to 90% were observed only once. Together, the top ten hold under 6% of the sample.

The sample belongs to a study of blood T cell repertoires in COVID-19 (TCRdb year 2020). For the wider study: Samples from collaborators originated in the United States, Italy and Spain and spanned both the acute and convalescent phases of COVID-19. The material from the prospective study consisted of cDNA or gDNA derived from T cells, B-cell-depleted T cells, or PBMCs. Subjects who had been exposed to COVID-19, were actively infected with it, or had recovered from it provided the deeply sampled blood TCRbeta repertoires that made up the dataset. The repertoires were released in a freely available public database meant as a resource for research on the immune response to SARS-CoV-2. Samples came from the ongoing ImmuneRACE study (first 160 participants) plus 1,254 subjects from 6 global collaborators. A de-identified subject ID, COVID-19 status, age in years and sex were almost always included in the sample metadata. Where available, HLA class I and class II types were obtained from metadata supplied by the sample provider rather than from assay-based typing.

The paper's findings and limits, for the study overall: How much clinical and demographic metadata was included differed by source and by participant, and the metadata was provided uncurated.

The receptor comes from a woman in her fifties or sixties with COVID-19, enrolled during active disease. The chain is assembled from TRBV24-1 and TRBJ2-3, with 7 junctional bases fitting TRBD1. Specimen: peripheral blood. This receptor has the CDR3 CATSDTGESTDTQYF. Read as DNA, the sequence is TGTGCCACCAGTGATACAGGGGAAAGCACAGATACGCAGTATTTT.